A single sample gave rise to the 22 T cell receptor beta chains below, sequenced in a study of blood T cell repertoires in COVID-19. Generated by immunoSEQ multiplex PCR, the TCRdb table keeps only in-frame clones and is missing some. The sample contains 70,000 or so clones, roughly 82% of which appear only once. The sample taken for sequencing was peripheral blood. The receptors stem from a human donor in a cohort sampled during active COVID-19.

This clone showed up just once. The chain recombines TRBV5-5 with TRBJ2-7, with 7 bases that match TRBD1. V lost 4 bases to trimming and J lost 1 base; unmatched junction nucleotides: 5. CDR1 and CDR2 (germline): SGHKS, YYEKEE (reference sequence). The CDR3 consists of 14 residues. The CDR3 here is CASSVRDRSYEQYF. The CDR3 bases are TGTGCCAGCAGCGTCCGGGACAGATCCTACGAGCAGTACTTC.

The rearrangement joins TRBV13 to TRBJ2-7; D may be TRBD1 (6 bases). Trimming removed 2 bases at V and 6 bases at J, with 11 bases between. Germline V lookup: CDR1 PRHDT, CDR2 FYEKMQ (reference sequence). The length of the CDR3 is 13 residues. CDR3 protein: CASSLTPQGEQYF. The CDR3 DNA is TGTGCCAGCAGCTTAACACCACAGGGCGAGCAGTACTTC.

The chain carries TRBV7-3 and TRBJ1-1, with D maybe TRBD1 (6 bases). The CDR3 is made up of 16 amino acids. Germline V gives CDR1 SGHTA, CDR2 FQGTGA. With 5 bases removed from V and 1 base from J, the gap between germline ends came to 17 bases. The CDR3 sequence is CASSLEPGHQNTEAFF. CDR3 in DNA: TGTGCCAGCAGCCTAGAGCCGGGACACCAGAACACTGAAGCTTTCTTT. The full variable domain, its missing parts supplied by reference TRBV7-3 and TRBJ1-1, is GAGVSQTPSNKVTEKGKYVELRCDPISGHTALYWYRQSLGQGPEFLIYFQGTGAADDSGLPNDRFFAVRPEGSVSTLKIQRTERGDSAVYLCASSLEPGHQNTEAFFGQGTRLTVV.

Only one count was recorded for this clone. The rearrangement joins TRBV2 to TRBJ2-5; 14 bases fit TRBD2. The V gene end was trimmed by 2 bases and the J gene end by 5 bases; junction bases not matched to a gene: 7. This CDR3 spans 17 amino acids. The germline V gene encodes CDR1 SNHLY and CDR2 FYNNEI. CDR3 in amino acids: CASSESGLAGGLETQYF. Here the CDR3 DNA reads TGTGCCAGCAGTGAAAGCGGACTAGCGGGGGGCCTGGAGACCCAGTACTTC.

The count of this clone is one. The chain joins TRBV7-9 to TRBJ1-6; TRBD1 aligns across 9 bases. The CDR3 has 15 residues. The germline V gene encodes CDR1 SEHNR and CDR2 FQNEAQ (reference sequence). J lost 8 bases, V lost 5 bases, and 7 bases had no gene match. CDR3 loop: CASSPTDRGYSPLHF. CDR3 sequence (DNA): TGTGCCAGCAGCCCTACGGACAGGGGATATTCACCCCTCCACTTT.

V gene TRBV2 combines with J gene TRBJ1-5; D gene ambiguous. V shed 3 bases and J shed 7 bases, with 13 bases lying between them. Germline CDR1 is SNHLY and CDR2 is FYNNEI. The CDR3 has 14 residues. The CDR3, as DNA: TGTGCCAGCAGTGATGGAGGGAGCGGCCAGCCCCAGCATTTT. It codes for CASSDGGSGQPQHF.

The chain carries TRBV30 and TRBJ1-1; D perhaps matches TRBD1 (6 bases). This CDR3 region has 14 residues. In germline, CDR1 is GTSNPN, CDR2 SVGIG (reference sequence). The ends were cut back, 4 bases at V and 2 bases at J, with 14 bases in the middle. Written as DNA, the CDR3 is TGTGCCTGGACTAAGGGGGTGGATAACACTGAAGCTTTCTTT. As protein: CAWTKGVDNTEAFF.

This chain connects TRBV5-8 to TRBJ2-7; weak D call: TRBD2 (6 bases). The V and J ends lost 4 bases and 7 bases respectively, with 18 bases between them. Per germline, CDR1 SGHTS and CDR2 YDEGEE. The CDR3 is 14 residues long. The CDR3: CASSLGGQGREQYF. DNA of the CDR3: TGTGCCAGCAGCCTGGGGGGTCAAGGGAGAGAGCAGTACTTC.

The chain uses TRBV19 and TRBJ1-2; D possibly corresponds to TRBD1 (6 bases). Trimming cost V 6 bases and J 2 bases, with 19 bases left between them. The CDR3 runs to 16 residues. CDR1 and CDR2 (germline): LNHDA, SQIVND (reference sequence). This CDR3 reads CASSRAPGTTNYGYTF. The CDR3 DNA reads as TGTGCCAGTAGCCGAGCACCCGGGACAACAAACTATGGCTACACCTTC.

The chain has TRBV7-3 and TRBJ2-7, with a possible D match to TRBD1 (7 bases). Germline loops: CDR1 SGHTA, CDR2 FQGTGA. CDR3 length equals 14 residues. Trimming took off 2 bases at V and 2 bases at J, with 10 bases between the two ends. The CDR3 sequence: CASSLSGGPYEQYF. In DNA, the CDR3 is TGTGCCAGCAGCTTATCAGGGGGGCCCTACGAGCAGTACTTC.

In its sample, this clone was seen a few times. V is TRBV6-1 and J is TRBJ1-1; unclear D gene. Germline V gives CDR1 MNHNS, CDR2 SASEGT. The CDR3 has 13 amino acids. V was clipped by 2 bases and J by 2 bases, with 6 bases between them. The CDR3 protein is CASSESFNTEAFF. In DNA, the CDR3 is TGTGCCAGCAGTGAATCCTTCAACACTGAAGCTTTCTTT.

The rearrangement uses TRBV7-9 and TRBJ1-6, with D tentatively TRBD1 (5 bases). Per the germline V gene, CDR1 is SEHNR and CDR2 is FQNEAQ (reference sequence). The CDR3 spans 15 residues. Trimming left V 2 bases short and J 6 bases short, with 11 bases between. CDR3 coding DNA: TGTGCCAGCAGCTTACAGGGCAATCTTAATTCACCCCTCCACTTT. Translated: CASSLQGNLNSPLHF.

The chain carries TRBV5-4 and TRBJ2-7, with 7 positions matching TRBD1. CDR1 and CDR2 (germline): SGHNT, YYREEE (reference sequence). The junction had 3 bases not matched to a gene; V was cut back by 2 bases and J by 1 base. CDR3 length equals 14 residues. CDR3 sequence: CASSLSRGSYEQYF. As DNA, the CDR3 is TGTGCCAGCAGCTTAAGCAGGGGGTCCTACGAGCAGTACTTC.

This chain uses TRBV3-1 (or the pseudogene TRBV3-2) with TRBJ2-7; no clear D. Trimming left V 4 bases short and J 3 bases short, with 13 bases between. Germline assignment: CDR1 LGHDT and CDR2 YNNKEL (reference sequence). The CDR3 runs to 14 residues. DNA for the CDR3: TGTGCCAGCAGCCCCCCTGACTCCTACTACGAGCAGTACTTC. Protein product: CASSPPDSYYEQYF.

This sequence joins TRBV6-1 and TRBJ1-6, with no clear D. The CDR3 loop spans 14 amino acids. Between the trimmed V and J ends, which lost 1 base and 7 bases, there was a span of 8 bases. Germline assignment: CDR1 MNHNS and CDR2 SASEGT. CDR3 region: CASSEGLKNSPLHF. The CDR3 DNA reads as TGTGCCAGCAGTGAAGGACTGAAAAATTCACCCCTCCACTTT.

V and J are TRBV27 and TRBJ1-6; D possibly corresponds to TRBD1 (5 bases). The CDR3 covers 15 residues. The germline CDR1 and CDR2 sequences are MNHEY and SMNVEV (reference sequence). V dropped 10 bases and J dropped 10 bases, with 23 bases sitting between them. DNA of the CDR3: TGTGCCACCAGCCCCTTGGCGACAGTTGAATCACCCCTCCACTTT. It codes for CATSPLATVESPLHF.

V is TRBV6-5 and J is TRBJ1-4; D gene unclear. V lost 5 bases, J lost 4 bases, and 11 bases lay in between. The CDR3 has 14 amino acids. Germline V gives CDR1 MNHEY, CDR2 SVGAGI. The CDR3 nucleotides read TGTGCCAGCAGTATTATACGGGGTAATGAAAAACTGTTTTTT. Its protein is CASSIIRGNEKLFF.

This clone showed up just a few times. This chain connects TRBV10-3 to TRBJ2-7, with a weak D call TRBD2 (7 bases). CDR1 ENHRY and CDR2 SYGVKD come from the germline V gene. The CDR3 covers 15 residues. With 4 bases removed from V and 4 bases from J, the gap between germline ends came to 17 bases. The CDR3 here is CAISASTGAGYEQYF. The CDR3 nucleotides are TGTGCCATCAGTGCATCGACAGGAGCGGGATACGAGCAGTACTTC.

The chain recombines TRBV27 with TRBJ1-1; D ambiguous. In germline, CDR1 is MNHEY, CDR2 SMNVEV (reference sequence). V lost 1 base, J lost 1 base, and 19 bases lay in between. This CDR3 is built from 18 residues. The CDR3 bases are TGTGCCAGCAGTTTATTTAGTAAGAACCTGCGGGAGAACACTGAAGCTTTCTTT. Its protein product is CASSLFSKNLRENTEAFF.

This chain joins TRBV6-1 and TRBJ1-6; 7 positions agree with TRBD1. There are 15 residues in the CDR3. Germline values: CDR1 MNHNS, CDR2 SASEGT. V trimming: 0 bases; J trimming: 10 bases; junction bases outside the gene matches: 6. The CDR3 spells CASSEAARGQSPLHF. The DNA for the CDR3 is TGTGCCAGCAGTGAAGCTGCCAGGGGACAGTCACCCCTCCACTTT.

This clone was seen a few times. V is TRBV2 and J is TRBJ1-6, with 8 positions matching TRBD1. The CDR3 is 14 amino acids. The V segment lost 7 bases and the J segment 10 bases; nucleotides outside the gene matches: 9. Germline CDR1 SNHLY, CDR2 FYNNEI. The CDR3 here is CASTRTGIASPLHF. The CDR3 region has the DNA TGTGCCAGCACTCGGACAGGGATCGCATCACCCCTCCACTTT. The full variable domain, rest sourced from reference TRBV2 and TRBJ1-6, is EPEVTQTPSHQVTQMGQEVILRCVPISNHLYFYWYRQILGQKVEFLVSFYNNEISEKSEIFDDQFSVERPDGSNFTLKIRSTKLEDSAMYFCASTRTGIASPLHFGNGTRLTVT.

The chain carries TRBV4-3 and TRBJ2-4, with 10 bases matching TRBD2. The CDR3 spans 13 residues. Germline assignment: CDR1 LGHNA and CDR2 YSLEER. Trimming at V came to 4 bases and at J to 12 bases, leaving 6 bases not matched to a gene. CDR3 nucleotide sequence: TGCGCCAGCAGCCCCTCGACTAGCGGGCCTCAGTACTTC. It is translated as CASSPSTSGPQYF.